The clone carrying this TCR beta chain has more than one count but fewer than ten. The data stem from a study of T-cell reconstitution after alpha-beta-depleted transplantation in children. Unique molecular identifiers were incorporated during preparation of the TCRbeta library. Using its own MiXCR run on the PCR reads, TCRdb lists one record per CDR3 protein. Of about 500,000 distinct CDR3 sequences in the sample, around a third were seen once. CDR1 and CDR2 from the germline V gene are KGHSH and LQKENI. The CDR3 totals 15 residues. Germline trimming cut 3 bases from V and 1 base from J; bases unmatched to any gene: 5.

The chain combines TRBV18 with TRBJ1-1; 7 bases are shared with TRBD1. The sequence was collected from a human donor who donated a stem cell graft to a child with aplastic anemia. The sequencing used PBMCs from the stem cell graft donor, collected from the stem cell graft. The CDR3 nucleotides read TGTGCCAGCTCACCGACAGGGACCCAGAACACTGAAGCTTTCTTT. Its translation is CASSPTGTQNTEAFF.